These 32 T cell receptor beta chains were all obtained from the same sample, sequenced in a study of blood T cells in healthy people across ages. It was with a sample-barcoded 5' primer and a J-beta primer mix that a second PCR of about 6 to 12 cycles was run. TCRdb ran MiXCR on the 5' RACE reads and lists one entry per CDR3 protein. The data show more than 500,000 distinct CDR3 sequences, roughly a quarter seen once. This sample also appeared in a second study, on T cells of mothers and their children.

The specimen was blood. Source of these receptors: a boy aged 2 to 10 in good health.

The V gene is TRBV6-4, the J gene TRBJ1-2; no definite D call. Germline CDR1 is MRHNA and CDR2 is SNTAGT. This CDR3 is built from 14 residues. V was cut by 4 bases and J by 4 bases, with 13 bases left in between. CDR3 coding DNA: TGTGCCAGCAGTGTGAGGCCGGGATCCTATGGCTACACCTTC. Its protein product is CASSVRPGSYGYTF.

In its sample, this clonotype was seen a few times. As the CDR3 is not closed by the conserved phenylalanine or tryptophan, this likely results from a read error. This sequence joins TRBV12-3 or TRBV12-4 and TRBJ1-4; TRBD1 might be the D (6 bases). This CDR3 spans 14 amino acids. V lost 4 bases and J 6 bases, leaving 12 bases between the germline ends. CDR3: CASSSTGWDEKLFL. The DNA for the CDR3 is TGTGCCAGCAGTTCAACAGGGTGGGATGAAAAACTGTTTCTT.

The chain couples TRBV27 to TRBJ2-7; 7 nucleotides match TRBD1. CDR1 is MNHEY, CDR2 SMNVEV, per germline (reference sequence). CDR3 length: 13 amino acids. V was pared by 4 bases and J by 3 bases, with 3 bases of the junction left unmatched. CDR3 coding DNA: TGTGCCAGCAGTTGGCGACAGGGCTACGAGCAGTACTTC. Its translation: CASSWRQGYEQYF.

This clonotype appeared a few times. The V call is TRBV12-3 or TRBV12-4, the J call TRBJ2-3, with D maybe TRBD1 (5 bases). This CDR3 has 12 amino acids. The germline V and J ends were trimmed by 6 bases and 6 bases, with 10 bases remaining between them. CDR3 sequence reads: CASRAGQDTQYF. As DNA, the CDR3 is TGTGCCAGCAGAGCAGGGCAGGATACGCAGTATTTT.

This clonotype was seen more than once but under ten times. The chain uses TRBV4-3 and TRBJ2-5; the D is unclear. The J call is doubtful: the DNA matches TRBJ2-1 better. The CDR3 has 14 residues. Germline V gene lookup returns CDR1 LGHNA and CDR2 YSLEER. The CDR3 coding sequence is TGCGCCAGCAGCCAAGAGGGCCCAGTGGATGAGCAGTTCTTC. This sequence encodes CASSQEGPVDEQFF.

There are a few counts of this clonotype. CDR3 residues: CASSRVETANSPLHF. The DNA of the CDR3 is TGTGCCAGCAGCCGGGTGGAGACAGCCAATTCACCCCTCCACTTT. The V and J genes are TRBV14 and TRBJ1-6; perhaps TRBD1 as D (5 bases). This CDR3 spans 15 amino acids. The germline CDR1 and CDR2 sequences are SGHDN and FVKESK. Trimming removed 4 bases at V and 7 bases at J, with 14 bases between.

This clonotype came up a few times. The chain links TRBV20-1 to TRBJ2-2, with D hard to call. The CDR3 spans 14 residues. Germline-derived CDR1 and CDR2 are DFQATT and SNEGSKA (reference sequence). V was clipped by 6 bases and J by 1 base, with 12 bases between them. CDR3 protein: CSARTPWNTGELFF. The CDR3 DNA reads TGCAGTGCGCGAACCCCGTGGAACACCGGGGAGCTGTTTTTT.

The chain recombines TRBV19 with TRBJ1-4; D call uncertain. V was cut by 5 bases and J by 4 bases, with 14 bases left in between. Per the germline V gene, CDR1 is LNHDA and CDR2 is SQIVND (reference sequence). CDR3 length: 15 residues. CDR3 in amino acids: CASSVMRQSNEKLFF. The CDR3 DNA sequence: TGTGCCAGTAGTGTCATGCGGCAAAGTAATGAAAAACTGTTTTTT. Drawing the rest from reference TRBV19 and TRBJ1-4, the complete variable domain is DGGITQSPKYLFRKEGQNVTLSCEQNLNHDAMYWYRQDPGQGLRLIYYSQIVNDFQKGDIAEGYSVSREKKESFPLTVTSAQKNPTAFYLCASSVMRQSNEKLFFGSGTQLSVL.

This CDR3 is CASSLGSAGYEQYF. The CDR3 coding sequence is TGTGCCAGCAGTTTAGGGTCAGCAGGATACGAGCAGTACTTC. The chain employs TRBV12-3 or TRBV12-4 and TRBJ2-7, with D unresolved. The CDR3 has 14 residues. The V end lost 1 base, the J end lost 4 bases, and 11 bases lay between the germline ends.

The chain is built from TRBV6-5 and TRBJ1-2; tentative D call: TRBD1 (5 bases). The V end lost 5 bases, the J end lost 6 bases, and 7 bases lay between the germline ends. Germline V gene lookup returns CDR1 MNHEY and CDR2 SVGAGI. This CDR3 has 11 amino acids. The CDR3 sequence: CASSGGNGYTF. In DNA, the CDR3 is TGTGCCAGCAGTGGGGGGAATGGCTACACCTTC.

This clonotype was recorded a few times. Compared with germline, one end of the junction differs, possibly owing to a read error. V gene TRBV11-2 combines with J gene TRBJ2-5, with 9 nucleotides matching TRBD2. The CDR3 extends over 16 amino acids. The germline V gene encodes CDR1 SGHAT and CDR2 FQNNGV. Here the CDR3 DNA reads TGTGTCAGCAGCCCGGGGTTTATAGCGGGAGAAGAGACCCAGTACTTC. Its translation: CVSSPGFIAGEETQYF. Full variable domain (rest looked up from reference TRBV11-2 and TRBJ2-5): EAGVAQSPRYKIIEKRQSVAFWCNPISGHATLYWYQQILGQGPKLLIQFQNNGVVDDSQLPKDRFSAERLKGVDSTLKIQPAKLEDSAVYLCVSSPGFIAGEETQYFGPGTRLLVL.

This clonotype came up once. This rearrangement joins TRBV12-3 or TRBV12-4 to TRBJ2-6; D is possibly TRBD1 (5 bases). The length of the CDR3 is 15 residues. V lost 1 base and J lost 4, with 8 bases in between. Here the CDR3 reads CASSLGRVGANVLTF. CDR3 DNA: TGTGCCAGCAGTTTAGGCAGGGTGGGGGCCAACGTCCTGACTTTC.

The J gene is TRBJ2-7, the V gene TRBV12-3 or TRBV12-4; possible D gene TRBD2, 6 bases. Trimming took 8 bases from V and 5 from J, leaving 16 bases between them. The CDR3 length is 13 residues. The CDR3 bases are TGTGCCAGCTGTCTCCGACTAGGCCACGAGCAGTACTTC. This gives the protein CASCLRLGHEQYF.

V is TRBV12-3 or TRBV12-4 and J is TRBJ2-5; no reliable D call. Judging by the DNA end, TRBJ2-1 fits better; the J call may be wrong. The CDR3 spans 12 residues. CDR3 sequence (DNA): TGTGCCAGCAGTTTAATCATGGGGGAGCAGTTCTTC. This codes for CASSLIMGEQFF.

A few counts support this clonotype. The chain has TRBV15 and TRBJ2-2, with D perhaps being TRBD1 or TRBD2 (5 bases each). CDR1 is LNHNV and CDR2 is YYDKDF in the germline V gene (reference sequence). This CDR3 is built from 17 residues. V was trimmed by 1 base and J by 0 bases, leaving 12 bases between them. The DNA of the CDR3 is TGTGCCACCAGCAGAGGGTGGCCGGGACCGAACACCGGGGAGCTGTTTTTT. Translation gives CATSRGWPGPNTGELFF.

This clonotype was seen a single time. This chain joins TRBV6-5 and TRBJ2-5; 9 bases are shared with TRBD2. The junction had 13 bases not matched to a gene; V was cut back by 0 bases and J by 5 bases. The V gene's germline CDR1 is MNHEY and CDR2 SVGAGI. The CDR3 totals 18 residues. The CDR3 sequence: CASSYSFLLAGLRETQYF. The CDR3 DNA reads TGTGCCAGCAGTTACTCGTTTCTTCTAGCGGGGTTGAGGGAGACCCAGTACTTC.

V gene TRBV5-5 combines with J gene TRBJ2-7, with no clear D. V was trimmed by 0 bases and J by 3 bases, leaving 10 bases between them. Germline V gene lookup returns CDR1 SGHKS and CDR2 YYEKEE (reference sequence). The CDR3 runs to 14 residues. The CDR3 DNA reads as TGTGCCAGCAGCTTGGAGTCTACTTACTACGAGCAGTACTTC. Translated: CASSLESTYYEQYF.

There are a few counts of this clonotype. The rearrangement links TRBV10-3 to TRBJ1-1; unclear D gene. Looked up from germline, CDR1 is ENHRY and CDR2 is SYGVKD. CDR3 length: 14 residues. Trimming stripped 3 bases from V and 3 bases from J, with 11 bases between. CDR3 bases: TGTGCCATCAGTGACCGAGCGGGAGACACTGAAGCTTTCTTT. Residues: CAISDRAGDTEAFF.

This clonotype was seen more than once but under ten times. The genes are TRBV7-9 and TRBJ1-2; perhaps TRBD1 as D (5 bases). The germline V gene encodes CDR1 SEHNR and CDR2 FQNEAQ (reference sequence). The length of the CDR3 is 15 residues. V lost 1 base and J 8 bases, leaving 17 bases between the germline ends. The CDR3 spells CASSLGFMTEDGYTF. CDR3 nucleotides: TGTGCCAGCAGCTTAGGGTTTATGACAGAAGACGGCTACACCTTC.

The J gene is TRBJ1-1, the V gene TRBV20-1; a weak D match, TRBD1 (6 bases). The CDR3 is 14 amino acids. In germline, CDR1 is DFQATT, CDR2 SNEGSKA (reference sequence). Trimming cost V 5 bases and J 5 bases, with 18 bases left between them. The CDR3 nucleotides are TGCAGTGCTCTAACACAGGGCCTAGGAACTGAAGCTTTCTTT. This translates into CSALTQGLGTEAFF.

This chain uses TRBV7-2 with TRBJ2-1; D not certain. Germline V gene sequence: CDR1 SGHTA, CDR2 FQGNSA. The CDR3 consists of 14 residues. Trimming removed 1 base from V and 6 bases from J, with 10 bases in between. The CDR3, as DNA: TGTGCCAGCAGCTTAGGATACTTCCTCAATGAGCAGTTCTTC. It specifies CASSLGYFLNEQFF.

This chain connects TRBV6-2 or TRBV6-3 to TRBJ2-5; 8 bases map to TRBD1. The assigned J gene may be wrong: the sequence end matches TRBJ2-7 better. Germline V lookup: CDR1 MNHEY, CDR2 SVGEGT. There are 15 residues in the CDR3. The CDR3 protein is CASSRRTGLPYEQYF. CDR3 in DNA: TGTGCCAGCAGCCGGAGGACAGGGCTTCCCTACGAGCAGTACTTC.

This clonotype was observed a handful of times. The chain combines TRBV12-3 or TRBV12-4 with TRBJ2-7; D is undetermined. Trimming left V 5 bases short and J 3 bases short, with 11 bases between. The CDR3 runs to 13 residues. Here the CDR3 DNA reads TGTGCCAGCAGTACCATGGACCGCTACGAGCAGTACTTC. Amino acid sequence: CASSTMDRYEQYF.

This clonotype has at least ten counts. The chain combines TRBV5-5 with TRBJ2-7, with D hard to call. With 0 bases removed from V and 2 bases from J, the gap between germline ends came to 9 bases. Germline loops: CDR1 SGHKS, CDR2 YYEKEE (reference sequence). The length of the CDR3 is 14 residues. The CDR3 bases are TGTGCCAGCAGCTTGGGAGCAGGTACCTACGAGCAGTACTTC. Encoded protein: CASSLGAGTYEQYF.

The J gene is TRBJ1-2, the V gene TRBV3-1; D not resolved. V shed 0 bases and J shed 8 bases, with 13 bases lying between them. CDR1 is LGHDT and CDR2 is YNNKEL in the germline V gene (reference sequence). This CDR3 has 14 residues. DNA for the CDR3: TGTGCCAGCAGCCAAGAGGCCCCCACATGGGGCTACACCTTC. Translation gives CASSQEAPTWGYTF.

Comments on this clonotype: Sequence at one end of the junction differs from germline and may be a read error. V is TRBV7-3 and J is TRBJ2-7; possibly TRBD1 for D (9 bases). Germline V gene data show CDR1 as SGHTA and CDR2 as FQGTGA. This CDR3 has 18 amino acids. CDR3 sequence reads: CDSSLPGQGSGEPYEQYF. For the CDR3, the DNA is TGTGACAGCAGCCTACCGGGACAGGGTAGCGGGGAACCCTACGAGCAGTACTTC.

This clonotype was recorded a few times. The V and J genes are TRBV5-5 and TRBJ2-7; D ambiguous. Germline V lookup: CDR1 SGHKS, CDR2 YYEKEE (reference sequence). The length of the CDR3 is 13 residues. Trimming stripped 2 bases from V and 6 bases from J, with 12 bases between. CDR3 loop: CASSFQVVGEQYF. CDR3 nucleotides: TGTGCCAGCAGCTTTCAGGTTGTCGGCGAGCAGTACTTC. The full variable domain, with the rest looked up from reference TRBV5-5 and TRBJ2-7, is DAGVTQSPTHLIKTRGQQVTLRCSPISGHKSVSWYQQVLGQGPQFIFQYYEKEERGRGNFPDRFSARQFPNYSSELNVNALLLGDSALYLCASSFQVVGEQYFGPGTRLTVT.

The chain employs TRBV29-1 and TRBJ2-5; possibly TRBD1 for D (5 bases). The J call may be mistaken, given a closer DNA end match to TRBJ2-1. The CDR3 length is 13 residues. Germline loops: CDR1 SQVTM, CDR2 ANQGSEA. DNA of the CDR3: TGCAGCGTTGATCCAGGGAAAGACAATGAGCAGTTCTTC. Translating gives CSVDPGKDNEQFF.

This chain connects TRBV24-1 to TRBJ1-2; no reliable D call. CDR3 length equals 12 residues. CDR1 is KGHDR, CDR2 SFDVKD, per germline. V lost 4 bases and J 8 bases, leaving 10 bases between the germline ends. The chain's CDR3 is CATSDPSDGYTF. In DNA form, the CDR3 reads TGTGCCACCAGTGACCCCAGCGACGGCTACACCTTC.

This chain connects TRBV6-5 to TRBJ2-7; 10 nucleotides align to TRBD1. J lost 3 bases, V lost 6 bases, and 5 bases had no gene match. The CDR3 loop spans 14 amino acids. Per germline, CDR1 MNHEY and CDR2 SVGAGI. CDR3 in DNA: TGTGCCAGCAGATTGGGACAGGGGTTCTACGAGCAGTACTTC. This gives the protein CASRLGQGFYEQYF.

The gene calls are TRBV14 and TRBJ2-5; a possible D gene is TRBD2 (6 bases). The end of the DNA aligns better with TRBJ2-1, so the J call may be wrong. The germline CDR1 and CDR2 sequences are SGHDN and FVKESK. The CDR3 spans 15 residues. The CDR3 loop is CASSLLGRGYNEQFF. In DNA form, the CDR3 reads TGTGCCAGCAGCCTTCTCGGGAGAGGTTACAATGAGCAGTTCTTC.

V and J are TRBV6-1 and TRBJ1-1; possible D gene TRBD1, 6 bases. Germline-derived CDR1 and CDR2 are MNHNS and SASEGT. V was clipped by 2 bases and J by 4 bases, with 14 bases between them. CDR3 length: 15 amino acids. The CDR3 DNA reads TGTGCCAGCAGTGAAAGGGGGGGGCTGAGCACTGAAGCTTTCTTT. This encodes CASSERGGLSTEAFF.